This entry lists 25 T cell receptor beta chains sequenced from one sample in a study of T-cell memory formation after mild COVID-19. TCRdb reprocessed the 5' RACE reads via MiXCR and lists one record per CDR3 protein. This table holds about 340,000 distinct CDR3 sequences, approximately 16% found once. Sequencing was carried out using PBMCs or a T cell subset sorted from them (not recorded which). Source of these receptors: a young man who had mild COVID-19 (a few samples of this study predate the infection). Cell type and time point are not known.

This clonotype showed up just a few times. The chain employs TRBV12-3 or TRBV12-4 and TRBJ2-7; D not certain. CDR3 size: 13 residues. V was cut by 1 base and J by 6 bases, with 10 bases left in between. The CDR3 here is CASSLVRLGEQYF. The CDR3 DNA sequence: TGTGCCAGCAGTTTAGTTAGGTTAGGCGAGCAGTACTTC.

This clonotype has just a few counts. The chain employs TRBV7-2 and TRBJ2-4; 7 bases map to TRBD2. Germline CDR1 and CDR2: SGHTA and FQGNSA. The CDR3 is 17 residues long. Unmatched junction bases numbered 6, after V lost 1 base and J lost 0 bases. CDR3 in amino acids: CASSLGPGGRAKNIQYF. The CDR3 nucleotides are TGTGCCAGCAGCTTAGGACCGGGGGGAAGAGCCAAAAACATTCAGTACTTC. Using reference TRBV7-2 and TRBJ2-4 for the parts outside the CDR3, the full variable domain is GAGVSQSPSNKVTEKGKDVELRCDPISGHTALYWYRQSLGQGLEFLIYFQGNSAPDKSGLPSDRFSAERTGGSVSTLTIQRTQQEDSAVYLCASSLGPGGRAKNIQYFGAGTRLSVL.

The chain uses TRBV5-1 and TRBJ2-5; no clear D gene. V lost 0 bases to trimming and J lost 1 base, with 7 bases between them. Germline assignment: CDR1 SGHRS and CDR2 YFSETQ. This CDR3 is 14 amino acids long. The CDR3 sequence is CASSLATLQETQYF. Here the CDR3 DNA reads TGCGCCAGCAGCTTGGCCACCCTCCAAGAGACCCAGTACTTC.

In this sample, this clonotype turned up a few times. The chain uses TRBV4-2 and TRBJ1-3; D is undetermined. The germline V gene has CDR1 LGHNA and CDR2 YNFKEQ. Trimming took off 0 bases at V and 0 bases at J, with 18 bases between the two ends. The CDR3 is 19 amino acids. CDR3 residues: CASSQDYVLGSNSGNTIYF. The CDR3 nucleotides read TGTGCCAGCAGCCAAGATTACGTACTAGGGAGCAACTCTGGAAACACCATATATTTT.

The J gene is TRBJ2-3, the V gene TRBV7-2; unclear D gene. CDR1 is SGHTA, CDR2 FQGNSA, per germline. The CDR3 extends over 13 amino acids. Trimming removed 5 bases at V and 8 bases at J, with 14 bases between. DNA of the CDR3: TGTGCCAGCAGCCTCCCAGACCACGGTACGCAGTATTTT. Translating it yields CASSLPDHGTQYF.

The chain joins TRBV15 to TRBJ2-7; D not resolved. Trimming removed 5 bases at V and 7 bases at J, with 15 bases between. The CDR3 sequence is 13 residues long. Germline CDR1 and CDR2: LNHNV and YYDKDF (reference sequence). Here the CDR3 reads CATSRVWGREQYF. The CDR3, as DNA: TGTGCCACCAGCCGAGTCTGGGGAAGGGAGCAGTACTTC.

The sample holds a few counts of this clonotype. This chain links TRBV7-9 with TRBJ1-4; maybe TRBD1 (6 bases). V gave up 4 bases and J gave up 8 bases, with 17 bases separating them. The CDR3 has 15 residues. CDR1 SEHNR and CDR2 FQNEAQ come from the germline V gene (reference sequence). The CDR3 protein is CASSSTGRGSEKLFF. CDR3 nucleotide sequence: TGTGCCAGCAGCTCTACGGGCAGGGGAAGCGAAAAACTGTTTTTT.

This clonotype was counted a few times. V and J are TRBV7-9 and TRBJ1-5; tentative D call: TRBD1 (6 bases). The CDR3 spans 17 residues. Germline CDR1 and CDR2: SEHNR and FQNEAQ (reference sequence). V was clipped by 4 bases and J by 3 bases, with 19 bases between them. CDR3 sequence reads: CASSSTGSAGVNQPQHF. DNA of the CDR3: TGTGCCAGCAGCTCTACAGGGTCGGCGGGGGTCAATCAGCCCCAGCATTTT.

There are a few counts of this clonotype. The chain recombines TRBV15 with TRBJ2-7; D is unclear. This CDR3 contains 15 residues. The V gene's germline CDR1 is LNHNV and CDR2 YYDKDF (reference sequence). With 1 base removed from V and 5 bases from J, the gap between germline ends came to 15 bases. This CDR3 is CATSRVDLGIDEQYF. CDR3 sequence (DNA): TGTGCCACCAGCAGAGTCGACCTGGGTATCGACGAGCAGTACTTC.

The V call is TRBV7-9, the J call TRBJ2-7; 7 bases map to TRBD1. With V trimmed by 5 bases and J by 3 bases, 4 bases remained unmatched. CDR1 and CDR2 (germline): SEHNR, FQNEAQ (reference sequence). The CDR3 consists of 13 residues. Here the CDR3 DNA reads TGTGCCAGCAGCCCGGGACAGTACTACGAGCAGTACGTC. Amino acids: CASSPGQYYEQYV.

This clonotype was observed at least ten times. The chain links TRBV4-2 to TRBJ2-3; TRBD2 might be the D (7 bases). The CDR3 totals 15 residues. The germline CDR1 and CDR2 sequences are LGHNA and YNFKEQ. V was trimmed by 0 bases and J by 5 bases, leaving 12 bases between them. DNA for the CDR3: TGTGCCAGCAGCCAAGAAGGGGGGGGCGTAGATACGCAGTATTTT. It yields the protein CASSQEGGGVDTQYF.

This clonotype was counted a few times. This chain's CDR3 is CASSHEGNEQFF. CDR3 nucleotide sequence: TGTGCCAGCAGCCACGAGGGGAATGAGCAGTTCTTC. The chain has TRBV3-1 and TRBJ2-1; either TRBD1 or TRBD2 may fit D (5 bases each). Germline loops: CDR1 LGHDT, CDR2 YNNKEL (reference sequence). Trimming took off 3 bases at V and 7 bases at J, with 7 bases between the two ends. The CDR3 has 12 residues.

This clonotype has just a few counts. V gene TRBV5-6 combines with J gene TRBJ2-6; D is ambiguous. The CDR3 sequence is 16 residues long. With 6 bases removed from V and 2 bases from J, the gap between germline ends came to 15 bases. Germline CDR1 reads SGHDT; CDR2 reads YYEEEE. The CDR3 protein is CASTSPRGTGANVLTF. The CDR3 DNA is TGTGCCAGCACCTCCCCCAGAGGTACTGGGGCCAACGTCCTGACTTTC.

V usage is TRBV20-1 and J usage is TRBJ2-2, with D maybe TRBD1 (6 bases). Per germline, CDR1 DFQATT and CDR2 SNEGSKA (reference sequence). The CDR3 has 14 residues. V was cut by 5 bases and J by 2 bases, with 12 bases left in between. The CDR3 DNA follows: TGCAGTGCTGATTCCGGGACAAACACCGGGGAGCTGTTTTTT. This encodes CSADSGTNTGELFF.

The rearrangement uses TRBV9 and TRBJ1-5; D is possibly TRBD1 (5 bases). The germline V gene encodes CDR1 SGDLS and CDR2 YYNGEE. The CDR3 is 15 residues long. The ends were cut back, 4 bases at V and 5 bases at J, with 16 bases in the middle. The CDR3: CASSSGEHPDQPQHF. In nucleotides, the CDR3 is TGTGCCAGCAGCTCGGGGGAACATCCCGATCAGCCCCAGCATTTT.

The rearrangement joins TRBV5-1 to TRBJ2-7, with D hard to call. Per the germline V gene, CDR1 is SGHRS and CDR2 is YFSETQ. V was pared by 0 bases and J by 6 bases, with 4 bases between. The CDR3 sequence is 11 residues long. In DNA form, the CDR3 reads TGCGCCAGCAGCTTGGCCTCCGAGCAGTACGTC. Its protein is CASSLASEQYV.

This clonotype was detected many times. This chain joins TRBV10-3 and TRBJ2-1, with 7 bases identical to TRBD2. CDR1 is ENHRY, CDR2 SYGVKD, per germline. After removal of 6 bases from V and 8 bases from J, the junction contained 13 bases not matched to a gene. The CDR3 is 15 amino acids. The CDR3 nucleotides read TGTGCCATCAGCCCGGGGGGAGCGGGTGGGGATGAGCAGTTCTTC. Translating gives CAISPGGAGGDEQFF.

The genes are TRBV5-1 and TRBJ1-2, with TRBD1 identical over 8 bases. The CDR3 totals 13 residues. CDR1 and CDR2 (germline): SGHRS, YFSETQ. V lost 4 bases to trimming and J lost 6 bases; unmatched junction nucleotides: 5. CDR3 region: CASSLQGVDGYTF. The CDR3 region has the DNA TGCGCCAGCAGCCTACAGGGGGTGGATGGCTACACCTTC.

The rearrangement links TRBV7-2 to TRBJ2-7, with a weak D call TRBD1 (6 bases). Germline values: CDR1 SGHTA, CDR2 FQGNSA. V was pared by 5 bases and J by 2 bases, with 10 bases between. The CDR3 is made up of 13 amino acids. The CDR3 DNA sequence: TGTGCCAGCAGCCCGGACAGACCCTACGAGCAGTACTTC. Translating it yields CASSPDRPYEQYF. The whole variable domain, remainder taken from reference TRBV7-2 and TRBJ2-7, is GAGVSQSPSNKVTEKGKDVELRCDPISGHTALYWYRQSLGQGLEFLIYFQGNSAPDKSGLPSDRFSAERTGGSVSTLTIQRTQQEDSAVYLCASSPDRPYEQYFGPGTRLTVT.

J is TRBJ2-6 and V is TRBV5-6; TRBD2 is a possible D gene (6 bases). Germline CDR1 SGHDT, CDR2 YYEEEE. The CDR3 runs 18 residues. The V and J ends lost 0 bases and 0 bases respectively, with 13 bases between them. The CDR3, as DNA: TGTGCCAGCAGCTTGGAATGGGCGGGACTCTCTGGGGCCAACGTCCTGACTTTC. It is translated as CASSLEWAGLSGANVLTF.

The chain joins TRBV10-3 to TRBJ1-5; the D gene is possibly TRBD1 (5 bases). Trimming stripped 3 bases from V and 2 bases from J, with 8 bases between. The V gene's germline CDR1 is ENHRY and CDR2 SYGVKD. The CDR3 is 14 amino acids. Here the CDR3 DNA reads TGTGCCATCAGTGAATCGGGGGGCAATCAGCCCCAGCATTTT. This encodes CAISESGGNQPQHF.

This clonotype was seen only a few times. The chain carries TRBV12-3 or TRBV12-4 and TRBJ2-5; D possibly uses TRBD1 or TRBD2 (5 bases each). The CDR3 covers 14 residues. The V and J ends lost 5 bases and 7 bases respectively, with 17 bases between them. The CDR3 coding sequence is TGTGCCAGCAGTACGGGACCACCTGCAGGGACCCAGTACTTC. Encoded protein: CASSTGPPAGTQYF.

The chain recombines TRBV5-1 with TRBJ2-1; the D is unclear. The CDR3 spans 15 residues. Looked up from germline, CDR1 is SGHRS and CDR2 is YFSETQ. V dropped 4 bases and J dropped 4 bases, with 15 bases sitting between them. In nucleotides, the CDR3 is TGCGCCAGCAGCCGAGAAAATACTCCTTACAATGAGCAGTTCTTC. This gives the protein CASSRENTPYNEQFF.

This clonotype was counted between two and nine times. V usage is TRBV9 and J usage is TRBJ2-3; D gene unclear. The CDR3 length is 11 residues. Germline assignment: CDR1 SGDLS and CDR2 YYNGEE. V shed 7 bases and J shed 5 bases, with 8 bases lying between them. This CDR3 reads CASHVGDTQYF. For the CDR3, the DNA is TGTGCCAGCCACGTTGGAGATACGCAGTATTTT.

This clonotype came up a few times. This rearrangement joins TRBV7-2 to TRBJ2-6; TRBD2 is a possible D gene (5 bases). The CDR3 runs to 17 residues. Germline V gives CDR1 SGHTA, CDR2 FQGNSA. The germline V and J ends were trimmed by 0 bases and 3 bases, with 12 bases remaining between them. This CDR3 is CASSLAAGMGGANVLTF. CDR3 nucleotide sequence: TGTGCCAGCAGCTTAGCGGCGGGCATGGGTGGGGCCAACGTCCTGACTTTC.